The source of this T cell receptor (beta chain) is a study of T-cell memory formation after mild COVID-19. Whole-study context: Clusters of TCRs were largely donor specific. Study results and caveats: CD4+ clones that contracted lay mainly in CM and EM; CD8+ ones lay in EMRA.

Looked up from germline, CDR1 is LGHDT and CDR2 is YNNKEL (reference sequence). CDR3 size: 16 residues. Trimming left V 3 bases short and J 0 bases short, with 14 bases between. This clonotype was seen a few times. What it binds is unknown. Using constant-segment primers, 5'RACE produced TCR alpha and TCR beta cDNA libraries carrying sample barcodes and UMIs. TCRdb re-called the 5' RACE reads with MiXCR, one entry per CDR3 protein. The sample records over 350,000 distinct CDR3 sequences, 16% being singletons. This receptor was taken from a man between 18 and 35 years old who had mild COVID-19 (a few samples of this study predate the infection). Cell type and time point are not known. The sample taken for sequencing was PBMCs or a T cell subset sorted from them (not recorded which). The chain carries TRBV3-1 and TRBJ1-1; D might be TRBD1 (5 bases). The CDR3 spells CASSQSGGGMNTEAFF. CDR3 in DNA: TGTGCCAGCAGCCAGAGCGGGGGAGGCATGAACACTGAAGCTTTCTTT.